This TCR beta chain appears in the sequencing data of a study of blood T cell repertoires in COVID-19. This CDR3 has 14 amino acids. V lost 8 bases, J lost 4 bases, and 14 bases lay in between. Germline V gene sequence: CDR1 SGHAT, CDR2 FQNNGV. Method: immunoSEQ multiplex PCR; TCRdb's copy keeps in-frame clones and lacks some. Altogether a few hundred thousand clones are present, 80% to 90% being singletons, with the ten largest covering 6.6%. This sequence joins TRBV11-2 and TRBJ1-4; no reliable D call. The sequenced sample consisted of PBMCs or T cells enriched from blood (not recorded which). The source is a woman in her forties or fifties who had been exposed to COVID-19. CDR3: CASGRRQRNEKLFF. Here the CDR3 DNA reads TGTGCCAGCGGTAGGAGGCAGCGTAATGAAAAACTGTTTTTT.